The clone carrying this T cell receptor (beta chain) was detected a few times. This sample stems from a study of blood T cell repertoires in COVID-19. Study as a whole: Spain, Italy and the United States supplied samples that represented acute and convalescent COVID-19.

Per the original methods: By means of reference gene primer amplification, nucleated cell counts were estimated. Some clones are missing from TCRdb's copy, which holds only in-frame ones; the method was immunoSEQ multiplex PCR. V and J calls and clone size are as listed in that table; D and trimming were resolved from the DNA. The sample lists a few hundred thousand clones, roughly 90% seen once, with 0.95% to 1.5% in the top ten. This TCR was sampled from a man in his forties or fifties with acute or convalescent COVID-19. The sample consisted of peripheral blood.

CDR3 protein: CASSVAAGIAPNTEAFF. CDR3 nucleotides: TGTGCCAGCAGCGTAGCAGCGGGGATCGCACCGAACACTGAAGCTTTCTTT. This chain uses TRBV9 with TRBJ1-1; D is unresolved. CDR1 is SGDLS, CDR2 YYNGEE, per germline. CDR3 length: 17 amino acids. V gave up 0 bases and J gave up 1 base, with 16 bases separating them.